These T cell receptor beta chains were read from a single sample in a study of blood T cell repertoires in COVID-19. Sequenced by immunoSEQ multiplex PCR; TCRdb stores in-frame clones only, minus some. This table holds roughly 200,000 clones, roughly 86% found once. The specimen sequenced was peripheral blood. These receptors all stem from a woman younger than 45 with active or convalescent COVID-19. CDR3s include the opening cysteine and the closing phenylalanine or tryptophan. A D gene is named only where the DNA matches it firmly. Clone sizes are given selectively: once, few, many, or a class where the clone is expanded.

TRBJ1-1 | TRBD1 | TRBV10-3 | NA | TGTGCCATCACCCCCCAGGGGGATGACACTGAAGCTTTCTTT | CAITPQGDDTEAFF
TRBJ1-5 | NA | TRBV13 | NA | TGTGCCAGCAGCTTAGGACGGACAGGCAATCAGCCCCAGCATTTT | CASSLGRTGNQPQHF
TRBJ2-7 | NA | TRBV20-1 | NA | TGCAGTGGTCGGGAAATCTACGAGCAGTACTTC | CSGREIYEQYF
TRBJ1-3 | NA | TRBV14 | few | TGTGCCAGCAGCCAAGAAGAGGGCTGGCGGAGAAACACCATATATTTT | CASSQEEGWRRNTIYF
TRBJ1-2 | TRBD1 | TRBV23-1 | NA | TGCGCCAGCAGTCAGGAGGGGGACAGTTTGCATGGCTACACCTTC | CASSQEGDSLHGYTF
TRBJ1-4 | NA | TRBV11-3 | NA | TGTGCCAGCAGCCCAGGGCCCAATGAAAAACTGTTTTTT | CASSPGPNEKLFF
TRBJ2-1 | NA | TRBV5-1 | few | TGCGCCAGCAGCTCAGAGAACGGGAACGAGCAGTTCTTC | CASSSENGNEQFF
TRBJ2-7 | TRBD1 | TRBV6-4 | NA | TGTGCCAGCAGTCGATTGACAGGGGGCCGCGACTACGAGCAGTACTTC | CASSRLTGGRDYEQYF
TRBJ1-1 | TRBD1 | TRBV9 | NA | TGTGCCAGCAGCGGGGTTGGGACAGGGTGGAACACTGAAGCTTTCTTT | CASSGVGTGWNTEAFF
TRBJ2-1 | TRBD2 | TRBV15 | NA | TGTGCCACCAGCAGAGGGGCGACTAGCGGGAGTTTCGGTTCCAATGAGCAGTTCTTC | CATSRGATSGSFGSNEQFF
TRBJ1-1 | TRBD1 | TRBV7-9 | NA | TGTGCCAGCAGCTTAACAGGGGTGAAAGCTTTCTTT | CASSLTGVKAFF
TRBJ2-7 | TRBD1 | TRBV5-1 | NA | TGCGCCAGCAGCTTGCCGGGACAGGGGTTCGACGAGCAGTACTTC | CASSLPGQGFDEQYF
TRBJ1-1 | TRBD1 | TRBV5-1 | NA | TGCGCCAGCAGCTTCACCGGGACAGGGGTAGACACTGAAGCTTTCTTT | CASSFTGTGVDTEAFF
TRBJ2-7 | TRBD2 | TRBV20-1 | few | TGCAGTGCTAGTAAGCGAGCGGGGGACGGGAACTACGAGCAGTACTTC | CSASKRAGDGNYEQYF
TRBJ2-7 | TRBD2 | TRBV27 | once | TGTGCCAGCACCAAGCGGGAAGGTCTCGAGCAGTACTTC | CASTKREGLEQYF
TRBJ1-6 | NA | TRBV2 | NA | TGTGCCAGCAGTAGGGAGGGGTTAAATTCACCCCTCCACTTT | CASSREGLNSPLHF
TRBJ1-2 | TRBD1 | TRBV29-1 | NA | TGCAGCGCAGAGACAGGGGTTGGGTATGGCTACACCTTC | CSAETGVGYGYTF
TRBJ1-5 | TRBD1 | TRBV18 | NA | TGTGCCAGCTCCCGGGGGACAGAAAATCAGCCCCAGCATTTT | CASSRGTENQPQHF